This T cell receptor beta chain was recorded in a study of T cell responses to AZD1222 COVID-19 vaccine. Generated by immunoSEQ multiplex PCR, the TCRdb table keeps only in-frame clones and is missing some. The sample shows around 54,000 clones, 70% to 90% of them seen only once. Germline V lookup: CDR1 LGHDT, CDR2 YNNKEL (reference sequence). The V and J ends lost 4 bases and 3 bases, in that order; junction bases with no gene match: 3. This CDR3 spans 13 amino acids. The TCR originated in an adult who received the AZD1222 COVID-19 vaccine. Source: peripheral blood, taken 28 days after the second AZD1222 dose. The chain links TRBV3-1 (or the pseudogene TRBV3-2) to TRBJ2-7, with 7 bases that match TRBD1. The CDR3 loop reads CASSRGQDYEQYF. The CDR3 DNA follows: TGTGCCAGCAGCCGAGGACAGGACTACGAGCAGTACTTC.